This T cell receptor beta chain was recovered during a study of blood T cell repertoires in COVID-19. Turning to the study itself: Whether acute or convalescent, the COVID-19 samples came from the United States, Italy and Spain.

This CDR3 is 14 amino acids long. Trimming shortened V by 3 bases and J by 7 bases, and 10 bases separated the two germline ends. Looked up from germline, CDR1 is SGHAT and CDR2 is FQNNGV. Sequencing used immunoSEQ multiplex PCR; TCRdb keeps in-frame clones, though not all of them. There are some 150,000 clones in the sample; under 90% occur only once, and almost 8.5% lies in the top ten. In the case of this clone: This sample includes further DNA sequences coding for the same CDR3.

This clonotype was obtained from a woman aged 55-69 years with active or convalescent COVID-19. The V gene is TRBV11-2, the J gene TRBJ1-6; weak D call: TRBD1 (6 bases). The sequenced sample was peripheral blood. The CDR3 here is CASSFSGDNSPLHF. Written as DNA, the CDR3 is TGTGCCAGCAGCTTTTCAGGGGACAATTCACCCCTCCACTTT.